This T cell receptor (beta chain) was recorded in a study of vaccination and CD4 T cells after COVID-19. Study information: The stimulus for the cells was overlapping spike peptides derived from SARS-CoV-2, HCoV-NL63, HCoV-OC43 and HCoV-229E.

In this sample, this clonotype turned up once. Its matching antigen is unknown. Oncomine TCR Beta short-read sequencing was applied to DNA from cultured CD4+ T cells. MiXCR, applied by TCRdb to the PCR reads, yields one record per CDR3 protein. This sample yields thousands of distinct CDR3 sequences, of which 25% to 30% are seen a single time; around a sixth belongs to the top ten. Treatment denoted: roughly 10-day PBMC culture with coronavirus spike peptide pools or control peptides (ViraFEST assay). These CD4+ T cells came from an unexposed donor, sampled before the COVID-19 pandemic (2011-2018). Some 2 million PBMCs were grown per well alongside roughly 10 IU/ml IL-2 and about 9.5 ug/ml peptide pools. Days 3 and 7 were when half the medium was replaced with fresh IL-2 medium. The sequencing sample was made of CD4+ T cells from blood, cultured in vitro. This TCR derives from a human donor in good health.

The CDR3 DNA reads as TGTGCCAGCAGCTTTTATTCCGGGACAGGGGTTACCGGGGAGCTGTTTTTT. It is translated as CASSFYSGTGVTGELFF. The rearrangement uses TRBV5-5 and TRBJ2-2; 10 bases align to TRBD1. This CDR3 region has 17 residues. Germline V gene sequence: CDR1 SGHKS, CDR2 YYEKEE (reference sequence). V trimming: 2 bases; J trimming: 5 bases; junction bases outside the gene matches: 9.